Listed here are 24 T cell receptor beta chains from one sample, sequenced in a study of T cell clones after liver transplantation. Libraries were prepared by immunoSEQ multiplex PCR; TCRdb keeps only in-frame clonotypes and omits some of them. The repertoire holds about 16,000 clones, with approximately 91% as singletons. The source was CD8+ T cells from blood, collected before liver transplant. The receptor source for this set is a human donor who received a liver transplant.

This rearrangement joins TRBV28 to TRBJ1-2; no firm D call. Germline CDR1 and CDR2: MDHEN and SYDVKM. The CDR3 length is 16 residues. Deletions cut 6 bases from V and 0 bases from J, with 17 bases between. The CDR3 sequence: CASSSIRDMSNYGYTF. CDR3 DNA: TGTGCCAGCAGCTCAATCCGTGACATGTCTAACTATGGCTACACCTTC.

This sequence joins TRBV14 and TRBJ2-7, with a weak D call TRBD1 (6 bases). Looked up from germline, CDR1 is SGHDN and CDR2 is FVKESK. The CDR3 runs to 17 residues. Trimming stripped 2 bases from V and 5 bases from J, with 22 bases between. The CDR3 DNA is TGTGCCAGCAGCCAATACCCCCCCGGGACAAATATGCACGAGCAGTACTTC. Translating it yields CASSQYPPGTNMHEQYF.

The chain couples TRBV19 to TRBJ2-7, with 12 bases matching TRBD1. CDR1 LNHDA and CDR2 SQIVND come from the germline V gene (reference sequence). The CDR3 is made up of 14 amino acids. V lost 6 bases and J lost 4; bases outside the gene matches: 4. The CDR3 DNA follows: TGTGCCAGTAGCCCGGGACAGGGGGCATACGAGCAGTACTTC. As protein: CASSPGQGAYEQYF.

This rearrangement joins TRBV5-1 to TRBJ2-3; 11 nucleotides line up with TRBD2. This CDR3 is built from 17 residues. In germline, CDR1 is SGHRS, CDR2 YFSETQ. The V segment lost 4 bases and the J segment 0 bases; nucleotides outside the gene matches: 7. CDR3: CASSPATSGTSTDTQYF. In DNA, the CDR3 is TGCGCCAGCAGCCCTGCGACTAGCGGGACTAGCACAGATACGCAGTATTTT.

V is TRBV27 and J is TRBJ2-1; TRBD1 matches at 9 bases. Germline loops: CDR1 MNHEY, CDR2 SMNVEV (reference sequence). Unmatched junction bases numbered 7, after V lost 5 bases and J lost 8 bases. The CDR3 contains 14 residues. CDR3 DNA sequence: TGTGCCAGCAGTCCAGGGACAGGGAGGGATGAGCAGTTCTTC. As protein: CASSPGTGRDEQFF.

The chain employs TRBV7-9 and TRBJ1-2; the D is unclear. Trimming stripped 1 base from V and 6 bases from J, with 6 bases between. Germline CDR1 and CDR2: SEHNR and FQNEAQ (reference sequence). The CDR3 loop spans 12 amino acids. The CDR3 is CASSLGTDGYTF. The CDR3 DNA follows: TGTGCCAGCAGCTTAGGGACGGATGGCTACACCTTC. The full variable domain, in which reference TRBV7-9 and TRBJ1-2 provide the parts outside the CDR3, is DTGVSQNPRHKITKRGQNVTFRCDPISEHNRLYWYRQTLGQGPEFLTYFQNEAQLEKSRLLSDRFSAERPKGSFSTLEIQRTEQGDSAMYLCASSLGTDGYTFGSGTRLTVV.

The chain recombines TRBV7-9 with TRBJ2-5, with D possibly being TRBD1 or TRBD2 (5 bases each). CDR1 is SEHNR and CDR2 is FQNEAQ in the germline V gene (reference sequence). CDR3 length: 14 residues. Deletions cut 0 bases from V and 3 bases from J, with 8 bases between. The CDR3 DNA sequence: TGTGCCAGCAGCTTAGCAGGGACCAAAGAGACCCAGTACTTC. Protein: CASSLAGTKETQYF.

The CDR3: CASSVGAVSNQPQHF. For the CDR3, the DNA is TGTGCCAGCAGCGTAGGGGCAGTTAGCAATCAGCCCCAGCATTTT. The rearrangement uses TRBV9 and TRBJ1-5; D is unclear. Trimming left V 0 bases short and J 0 bases short, with 7 bases between. Germline assignment: CDR1 SGDLS and CDR2 YYNGEE. This CDR3 has 15 residues.

The genes are TRBV7-2 and TRBJ2-6; 9 nucleotides match TRBD1. V was pared by 5 bases and J by 0 bases, with 11 bases of the junction left unmatched. Germline V gene lookup returns CDR1 SGHTA and CDR2 FQGNSA. The CDR3 extends over 19 amino acids. The CDR3 loop is CASSPRDRVTYSGANVLTF. The CDR3 nucleotides are TGTGCCAGCAGCCCCCGGGACAGGGTTACTTACTCTGGGGCCAACGTCCTGACTTTC.

This chain links TRBV11-3 with TRBJ2-7; TRBD1 aligns across 7 bases. Germline V lookup: CDR1 SGHNT, CDR2 YENEEA. With 2 bases clipped from V and 0 bases from J, the junction kept 4 bases outside the gene matches. This CDR3 is built from 15 residues. The CDR3 sequence is CASSLYRGYSYEQYF. The CDR3 nucleotides read TGTGCCAGCAGCTTATACAGGGGCTACTCCTACGAGCAGTACTTC.

The V gene is TRBV19, the J gene TRBJ2-7, with TRBD2 matching 8 bases. The CDR3 sequence is 15 residues long. Germline V gene data show CDR1 as LNHDA and CDR2 as SQIVND (reference sequence). V was clipped by 1 base and J by 3 bases; unmatched bases: 5. The CDR3 protein is CASSIGSGSIYEQYF. In DNA, the CDR3 is TGTGCCAGTAGTATAGGGAGCGGGAGTATCTACGAGCAGTACTTC.

V and J are TRBV27 and TRBJ2-7, with 10 bases that match TRBD2. Germline CDR1 and CDR2: MNHEY and SMNVEV (reference sequence). The CDR3 covers 15 residues. V trimming: 6 bases; J trimming: 1 base; junction bases outside the gene matches: 6. The CDR3 DNA reads as TGTGCCAGCAGCCAGGGACTAGCGATATCCTACGAGCAGTACTTC. Protein sequence: CASSQGLAISYEQYF.

This chain connects TRBV6-4 to TRBJ2-7; possibly TRBD2 for D (6 bases). This CDR3 region has 14 residues. Germline V gives CDR1 MRHNA, CDR2 SNTAGT. V was cut by 6 bases and J by 0 bases, with 12 bases left in between. CDR3 amino acids: CASRPGSCSYEQYF. The CDR3 DNA reads as TGTGCCAGCAGACCCGGGAGTTGCTCCTACGAGCAGTACTTC.

This clone was picked up one time. In the same sample, other DNA sequences code for this CDR3. This chain links TRBV9 with TRBJ2-2, with D unclear. The CDR3 length is 14 residues. Looked up from germline, CDR1 is SGDLS and CDR2 is YYNGEE. Trimming stripped 0 bases from V and 1 base from J, with 4 bases between. Here the CDR3 reads CASSVGGNTGELFF. DNA of the CDR3: TGTGCCAGCAGCGTAGGGGGGAACACCGGGGAGCTGTTTTTT. Full variable domain (missing parts from reference TRBV9 and TRBJ2-2): DSGVTQTPKHLITATGQRVTLRCSPRSGDLSVYWYQQSLDQGLQFLIQYYNGEERAKGNILERFSAQQFPDLHSELNLSSLELGDSALYFCASSVGGNTGELFFGEGSRLTVL.

The rearrangement uses TRBV5-4 and TRBJ2-7; 7 bases agree with TRBD1. Per the germline V gene, CDR1 is SGHNT and CDR2 is YYREEE (reference sequence). CDR3 length: 16 amino acids. V lost 0 bases to trimming and J lost 6 bases; unmatched junction nucleotides: 12. This CDR3 reads CASSLGRTGQLGEQYF. In nucleotides, the CDR3 is TGTGCCAGCAGCTTGGGTCGAACGGGACAGTTAGGCGAGCAGTACTTC.

This chain joins TRBV30 and TRBJ1-1, with D hard to call. This CDR3 is built from 11 residues. V lost 5 bases to trimming and J lost 0 bases, with 4 bases between them. Germline V lookup: CDR1 GTSNPN, CDR2 SVGIG (reference sequence). The CDR3 is CAWSLNTEAFF. The DNA for the CDR3 is TGTGCCTGGTCTCTGAACACTGAAGCTTTCTTT.

V usage is TRBV9 and J usage is TRBJ1-1; D is undetermined. The CDR3 length is 14 residues. The germline CDR1 and CDR2 sequences are SGDLS and YYNGEE. The V and J ends lost 4 bases and 2 bases respectively, with 12 bases between them. The DNA of the CDR3 is TGTGCCAGCAGCCCCCCGGCAGACAACACTGAAGCTTTCTTT. Its protein product is CASSPPADNTEAFF.

The chain uses TRBV29-1 and TRBJ2-3; either TRBD1 or TRBD2 may supply D (7 bases each). Germline-derived CDR1 and CDR2 are SQVTM and ANQGSEA. This CDR3 spans 16 amino acids. This chain's CDR3 is CTAWGGGLAGTDTQYF. The CDR3 DNA sequence: TGCACCGCTTGGGGAGGGGGCCTAGCGGGCACAGATACGCAGTATTTT.

The rearrangement links TRBV5-1 to TRBJ2-2, with D maybe TRBD2 (6 bases). Trimming left V 4 bases short and J 1 base short, with 14 bases between. Germline values: CDR1 SGHRS, CDR2 YFSETQ. The CDR3 is 16 residues long. The CDR3 DNA reads TGCGCCAGCAGCCACCGGGGGACTGAGAACACCGGGGAGCTGTTTTTT. It encodes CASSHRGTENTGELFF.

The CDR3 DNA is TGTGCCAGCAGCTTAAGTGGGAGAACAGATACGCAGTATTTT. This encodes CASSLSGRTDTQYF. The chain has TRBV7-8 and TRBJ2-3, with D possibly being TRBD2 (5 bases). The germline V and J ends were trimmed by 2 bases and 3 bases, with 9 bases remaining between them. This CDR3 spans 14 amino acids. From germline, CDR1 is SGHVS and CDR2 FQNEAQ.

V is TRBV19 and J is TRBJ2-7, with 7 bases that match TRBD1. This CDR3 has 15 residues. The germline gives CDR1 LNHDA, CDR2 SQIVND (reference sequence). V shed 5 bases, J shed 3 bases, and the junction held 10 bases outside the gene matches. The CDR3 is CASSPGQSVIYEQYF. As DNA, the CDR3 is TGTGCCAGTAGTCCGGGACAGTCGGTGATCTACGAGCAGTACTTC.

The chain uses TRBV4-1 and TRBJ2-7; D uncertain. Germline V lookup: CDR1 MGHRA, CDR2 YSYEKL. This CDR3 region has 15 residues. V lost 0 bases, J lost 0 bases, and 9 bases lay in between. The CDR3 region has the DNA TGCGCCAGCAGCCAAGATTCCAGGAGCTCCTACGAGCAGTACTTC. This gives the protein CASSQDSRSSYEQYF.

This chain uses TRBV29-1 with TRBJ2-7; TRBD2 agrees at 7 bases. V lost 5 bases and J lost 2; bases outside the gene matches: 12. Germline assignment: CDR1 SQVTM and CDR2 ANQGSEA. CDR3 length equals 15 residues. This CDR3 reads CSVRGRTRGAYEQYF. Here the CDR3 DNA reads TGCAGCGTTCGAGGGAGGACTAGGGGAGCCTACGAGCAGTACTTC.

The J gene is TRBJ1-1, the V gene TRBV9, with 7 bases identical to TRBD1. The V segment lost 0 bases and the J segment 3 bases; nucleotides outside the gene matches: 11. Per the germline V gene, CDR1 is SGDLS and CDR2 is YYNGEE. This CDR3 spans 17 amino acids. CDR3 sequence reads: CASSVARGQGEDTEAFF. The CDR3 nucleotides are TGTGCCAGCAGCGTAGCTAGGGGGCAGGGGGAGGACACTGAAGCTTTCTTT.